The entry that follows covers one T cell receptor beta chain sequence. Its antigen is as yet unknown. Only in-frame clones appear in the TCRdb table, and some are missing; sequencing was by immunoSEQ multiplex PCR. The data contain 90,000 to 100,000 clones, about 89% of them singletons. The sample belongs to a study of T cell responses to AZD1222 COVID-19 vaccine. As for the study in general: Pooling of second doses given at about 4 or about 12 weeks was done.

Study-level results: Clonal diversity may have been underestimated, and the donors were mostly white British, with more females than males. Per reports, nearly half of all spike-specific TCRs target regions that are unmutated in variants.

Germline CDR1 reads SGHRS; CDR2 reads YFSETQ. This CDR3 is 16 amino acids long. Losses at the gene ends were 4 bases for V and 3 bases for J; bases not matched to a gene: 11. This TCR was recovered from an adult in good health. The chain has TRBV5-1 and TRBJ2-7, with 9 nucleotides matching TRBD2. The sequencing here drew on peripheral blood, taken on day 0 of AZD1222 vaccination. The CDR3 nucleotides read TGCGCCAGCAGCCTCAATAGCGGGAGTGCTAGCTACGAGCAGTACTTC. This sequence encodes CASSLNSGSASYEQYF.